Listed below are T cell receptor beta chains from one sample, sequenced in a study of T-cell reconstitution after alpha-beta-depleted transplantation in children. TCRdb redid the calling of the PCR reads with MiXCR, one entry per CDR3 protein. Altogether about 97,000 distinct CDR3 sequences are present, approximately 6% being singletons, with the ten largest covering more than 5.5%. The source material was PBMCs, mostly from graft donor cells, sampled 60 days after TCRalphabeta/CD19-depleted stem cell transplant. These receptors all come from a female patient between 2 and 15 years old who had a stem cell transplant for Fanconi anemia, so the T cells may come from the graft donor. Both conserved end residues are part of each CDR3. The D gene is left open where the match is weak. A clone size is listed for some rows: how often the clone was seen (once, few, many), or a class if it is expanded.

TRBV7-8	many	TRBJ1-3	14	NA	TGTGCCAGCAGCTTCTTGGGATTCGGAAACACCATATATTTT	CASSFLGFGNTIYF
TRBV15	few	TRBJ2-2	13	NA	TGTGCCACCAGCATTGGGGAGGCGCGGGAGCTGTTTTTT	CATSIGEARELFF
TRBV5-4	few	TRBJ1-2	12	NA	TGTGCCAGCAGCTTGTCAGGATATGGCTACACCTTC	CASSLSGYGYTF
TRBV5-4	few	TRBJ2-4	16	NA	TGTGCCAGCAGCTCCCCCCCGGGGATGGGCAAAAACATTCAGTACTTC	CASSSPPGMGKNIQYF
TRBV2	NA	TRBJ1-5	14	NA	TGTGCCAGCAGTCAAATACAGGGCCATCAGCCCCAGCATTTT	CASSQIQGHQPQHF
TRBV28	many	TRBJ2-7	14	TRBD1	TGTGCCAGCAGTTGGGGACAGCGCTTCTACGAGCAGTACTTC	CASSWGQRFYEQYF
TRBV20-1	few	TRBJ2-5	13	NA	TGCAGTGCTGCCTCAGGAAAGGAGGAGACCCAGTACTTC	CSAASGKEETQYF
TRBV7-3	many	TRBJ2-3	14	NA	TGTGCCAGCAGCTTGGGACATAGCACAGATACGCAGTATTTT	CASSLGHSTDTQYF
TRBV9	many	TRBJ2-1	15	TRBD2	TGTGCCAGCAGCGTAAAGAGTAGCGGGCCTAATGAGCAGTTCTTC	CASSVKSSGPNEQFF
TRBV20-1	many	TRBJ2-7	13	TRBD1	TGCAGTGCTATAAGGACAGGACGCTACGAGCAGTACTTC	CSAIRTGRYEQYF
TRBV28	many	TRBJ2-6	15	NA	TGTGCCAGCAGTTTCGGGGGATCTGGGGCCAACGTCCTGACTTTC	CASSFGGSGANVLTF
TRBV5-1	many	TRBJ2-1	15	TRBD2	TGCGCCAGCAGCTCGGGACTAGCGGGGGACAATGAGCAGTTCTTC	CASSSGLAGDNEQFF
TRBV12-3/TRBV12-4	NA	TRBJ1-6	13	NA	TGTGCCAGCAGTTCACAGTTTAATTCACCCCTCCACTTT	CASSSQFNSPLHF
TRBV5-5	few	TRBJ2-7	18	NA	TGTGCCAGCAGCTTGGTCAGGACCGTCGACAGGTTCTCCTACGAGCAGTACTTC	CASSLVRTVDRFSYEQYF
TRBV30	NA	TRBJ1-6	15	NA	TGTGCCTGGAGTGTACGGAGCTCCTATAATTCACCCCTCCACTTT	CAWSVRSSYNSPLHF
TRBV27	many	TRBJ2-2	14	NA	TGTGCCAGCAGTCCCCCGACAGATGGCGGGGAGCTGTTTTTT	CASSPPTDGGELFF
TRBV5-1	NA	TRBJ2-5	18	TRBD2	TGCGCCAGCAGCCCACCAGCGGGGAGCAGGCCGGAACAAGAGACCCAGTACTTC	CASSPPAGSRPEQETQYF
TRBV18	NA	TRBJ2-7	14	NA	TGTGCCAGCTCACCCCGGCGGGAAGGCGGGGAGCAGTACTTC	CASSPRREGGEQYF
TRBV5-1	many	TRBJ1-1	14	NA	TGCGCCAGCAGCGGGGGACACACGAACACTGAAGCTTTCTTT	CASSGGHTNTEAFF
TRBV5-1	many	TRBJ2-7	12	NA	TGCGCCAGCAGCTTTGATTTGGTCGAGCAGTACTTC	CASSFDLVEQYF
TRBV18	many	TRBJ2-3	17	NA	TGTGCCAGCTCACCGGGGTTCAGGAGGAGGGAGACAGATACGCAGTATTTT	CASSPGFRRRETDTQYF
TRBV7-9	many	TRBJ2-2	13	NA	TGTGCCAGCACCTGGGACAACACCGGGGAGCTGTTTTTT	CASTWDNTGELFF
TRBV6-1	many	TRBJ2-7	13	TRBD1	TGTGCCAGCAGTGGGACAGGGACCTACGAGCAGTACTTC	CASSGTGTYEQYF
TRBV11-2	few	TRBJ2-5	13	NA	TGTGCCAGCAGCTTAAGGCAGAAAGAGACCCAGTACTTC	CASSLRQKETQYF
TRBV7-9	few	TRBJ2-5	12	NA	TGTGCCAGCAGCTTAGATGACTGGGTCCAGTACTTC	CASSLDDWVQYF
TRBV5-1	many	TRBJ2-7	14	NA	TGCGCCAGCAGCCCTCAGGGGGGACACTACGAGCAGTACTTC	CASSPQGGHYEQYF
TRBV7-9	many	TRBJ2-1	14	NA	TGTGCCAGCGTCCCCGGGGGGCTTTACAATGAGCAGTTCTTC	CASVPGGLYNEQFF
TRBV5-1	many	TRBJ1-2	13	NA	TGCGCCAGCAGCTGGCGAGGAGATGATGGCTACACCTTC	CASSWRGDDGYTF
TRBV28	many	TRBJ1-3	14	NA	TGTGCGGCAAATACAGGGTTCTCCGGAAACACCATATATTTT	CAANTGFSGNTIYF
TRBV11-2	NA	TRBJ2-3	14	NA	TGTGCCAGCAGCTTAGCCATCTCCCCCGGTACGCAGTATTTT	CASSLAISPGTQYF
TRBV28	few	TRBJ2-7	16	NA	TGTGCCAGCAGTTCCACTGACGGACTAGGGGGCTACGAGCAGTACTTC	CASSSTDGLGGYEQYF
TRBV25-1	NA	TRBJ2-7	15	NA	TGTGCCAGCAGTGAATATTTGGGGGGCGAGTACGAGCAGTACTTC	CASSEYLGGEYEQYF
TRBV30	many	TRBJ2-1	15	TRBD2	TGTGCCTGGAGTGTCTCTAGCGGGGGCTACAATGAGCAGTTCTTC	CAWSVSSGGYNEQFF
TRBV28	many	TRBJ2-3	15	TRBD2	TGTGCCAGCAGTTTATTGAGCGGGGGCCCAGATACGCAGTATTTT	CASSLLSGGPDTQYF
TRBV4-2	many	TRBJ1-6	14	NA	TGTGCCAGCAGCCAAGAGGCGGGAAAGGCACCCCTCCACTTT	CASSQEAGKAPLHF
TRBV29-1	many	TRBJ2-3	9	NA	TGCAGCGTGCCAGATACGCAGTATTTT	CSVPDTQYF
TRBV9	few	TRBJ2-5	14	TRBD2	TGTGCCAGCAGCCCACGGGGGGTTGGGGAGACCCAGTACTTC	CASSPRGVGETQYF
TRBV20-1	many	TRBJ1-4	11	NA	TGCAGTGCTAGTTCCAATGAAAAACTGTTTTTT	CSASSNEKLFF
TRBV6-2/TRBV6-3	NA	TRBJ2-5	15	NA	TGTGCCACCCAAGGGTGGGCGAGCTCCGGGGAGACCCAGTACTTC	CATQGWASSGETQYF
TRBV11-2	NA	TRBJ2-7	16	TRBD2	TGTGCCAGCAGCTTAGCCGGGACTAGCGGGCGATACGAGCAGTACTTC	CASSLAGTSGRYEQYF
TRBV28	many	TRBJ2-7	12	TRBD2	TGTGCCACCAGAGCGGGAGTAGGTTCGCAGTACTTC	CATRAGVGSQYF
TRBV6-2/TRBV6-3	many	TRBJ1-1	15	TRBD1	TGTGCCAGCAGTCGCGGACAGGGCACGAACACTGAAGCTTTCTTT	CASSRGQGTNTEAFF
TRBV7-3	many	TRBJ2-3	15	TRBD2	TGTGCCAGCAGCTTAGAGGTAGCGGGAGCAGATACGCAGTATTTT	CASSLEVAGADTQYF
TRBV12-3/TRBV12-4	many	TRBJ2-6	19	NA	TGTGCCAGCAGTGCGACTCCGGGACTGGAGATATCTGGGGCCAACGTCCTGACTTTC	CASSATPGLEISGANVLTF
TRBV29-1	few	TRBJ1-2	16	NA	TGCAGCGTTGTTCAGGCAGACCGAGGGGCTAACTATGGCTACACCTTC	CSVVQADRGANYGYTF
TRBV7-7	many	TRBJ1-4	15	TRBD1	TGTGCCAGCAGCCTAACCACAGGGGTTGGAGAAAAACTGTTTTTT	CASSLTTGVGEKLFF
TRBV28	many	TRBJ2-2	18	TRBD1	TGTGCCACCCTCCATCCAACCGGGACAGGCTTAACCACCGGGGAGCTGTTTTTT	CATLHPTGTGLTTGELFF
TRBV12-3/TRBV12-4	many	TRBJ2-1	15	NA	TGTGCCAGCAGTTTGTTAGCGGCGAATTACAATGAGCAGTTCTTC	CASSLLAANYNEQFF
TRBV5-1	many	TRBJ2-1	12	NA	TGCGCCAGCAGCTTGGCCGGGAATGAGCAGTTCTTC	CASSLAGNEQFF
TRBV19	many	TRBJ2-1	15	NA	TGTGCCAGTAGTAGCACAGGTTCCTTTTACAATGAGCAGTTCTTC	CASSSTGSFYNEQFF
TRBV12-3/TRBV12-4	few	TRBJ1-4	16	NA	TGTGCCAGCACTTTCGTGGGCTTAGCAACTAATGAAAAACTGTTTTTT	CASTFVGLATNEKLFF
TRBV5-1	many	TRBJ2-1	14	NA	TGCGCCAGCAGCTTGCCGCGGACTTACAATGAGCAGTTCTTC	CASSLPRTYNEQFF
TRBV10-3	many	TRBJ2-3	12	NA	TGTGCCATCAGTACGGGCACAGATACGCAGTATTTT	CAISTGTDTQYF
TRBV5-4	NA	TRBJ2-3	15	TRBD1	TGTGCCAGCAGCTTTTCGGACAGGGGGGGAGATACGCAGTATTTT	CASSFSDRGGDTQYF
TRBV5-1	NA	TRBJ2-5	18	TRBD2	TGCGCCAGCCGCCCTGCTGGGCTAGCGGTAGGGGAGGTGGAGACCCAGTACTTC	CASRPAGLAVGEVETQYF
TRBV28	many	TRBJ2-7	16	NA	TGTGCCAGCAGTTTACCAGCAGGGATGCCGCCCTACGAGCAGTACTTC	CASSLPAGMPPYEQYF
TRBV7-6	few	TRBJ1-1	15	NA	TGTGCCAGCAGCCCGATCATACAGGGAAACACTGAAGCTTTCTTT	CASSPIIQGNTEAFF